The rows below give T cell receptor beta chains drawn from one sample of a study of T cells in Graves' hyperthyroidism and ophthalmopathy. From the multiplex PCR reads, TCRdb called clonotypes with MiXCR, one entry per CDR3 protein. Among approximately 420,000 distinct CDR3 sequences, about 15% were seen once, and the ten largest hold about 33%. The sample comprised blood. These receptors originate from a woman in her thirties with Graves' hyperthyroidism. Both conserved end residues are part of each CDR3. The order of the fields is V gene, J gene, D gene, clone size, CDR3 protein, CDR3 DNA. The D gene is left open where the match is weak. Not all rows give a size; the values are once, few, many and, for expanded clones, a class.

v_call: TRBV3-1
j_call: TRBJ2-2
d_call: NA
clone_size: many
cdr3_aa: CASSPPWSGELFF
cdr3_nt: TGTGCCAGCAGCCCCCCATGGTCCGGGGAGCTGTTTTTT

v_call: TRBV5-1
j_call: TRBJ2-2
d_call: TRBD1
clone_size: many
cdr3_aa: CASSLGDRNTGELFF
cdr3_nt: TGCGCCAGCAGCTTGGGGGACAGGAACACCGGGGAGCTGTTTTTT

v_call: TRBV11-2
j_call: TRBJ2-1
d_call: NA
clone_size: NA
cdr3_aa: CASSRDGAYNEQFF
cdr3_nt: TGTGCCAGCAGCAGAGACGGAGCCTACAATGAGCAGTTCTTC

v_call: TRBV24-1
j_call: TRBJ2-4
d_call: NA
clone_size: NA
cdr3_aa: CATSERTTGKAKNIQYF
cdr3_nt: TGTGCCACCAGTGAGCGTACTACAGGGAAAGCCAAAAACATTCAGTACTTC

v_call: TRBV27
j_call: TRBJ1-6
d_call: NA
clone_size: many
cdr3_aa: CASKEVPGPTRSPLHF
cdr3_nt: TGTGCCAGCAAGGAAGTCCCCGGACCGACCAGGTCACCCCTCCACTTT

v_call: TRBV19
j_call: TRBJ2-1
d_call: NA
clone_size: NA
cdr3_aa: CASSIDYRLEQFF
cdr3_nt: TGTGCCAGTAGTATAGATTACCGTCTGGAGCAGTTCTTC

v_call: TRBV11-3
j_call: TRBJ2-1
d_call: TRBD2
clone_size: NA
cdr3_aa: CASSATGTSGRADYNEQFF
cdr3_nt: TGTGCCAGCAGCGCCACCGGGACTAGCGGGAGGGCCGATTACAATGAGCAGTTCTTC

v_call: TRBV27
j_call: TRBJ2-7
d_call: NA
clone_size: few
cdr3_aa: CASRPKGDKGWQYF
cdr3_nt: TGTGCCAGCAGACCAAAAGGGGACAAAGGGTGGCAGTACTTC

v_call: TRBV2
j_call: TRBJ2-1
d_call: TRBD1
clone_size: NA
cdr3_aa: CVGTGTYNEQFF
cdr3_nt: TGTGTTGGGACAGGGACCTACAATGAGCAGTTCTTC

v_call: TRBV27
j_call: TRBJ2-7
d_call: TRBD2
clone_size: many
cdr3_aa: CASSLKVGRESSYEQYF
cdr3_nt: TGTGCCAGCAGTTTAAAGGTAGGGCGGGAGAGCTCCTACGAGCAGTACTTC

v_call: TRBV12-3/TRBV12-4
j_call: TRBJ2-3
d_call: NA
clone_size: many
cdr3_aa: CASSPQDGNTDTQYF
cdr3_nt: TGTGCCAGCAGTCCACAGGACGGAAACACAGATACGCAGTATTTT